Only a few counts were recorded for the clone carrying this T cell receptor (beta chain). Its target is unknown. This specimen belongs to a study of T cells in Graves' hyperthyroidism and ophthalmopathy. The wider study: Before treatment of any kind, peripheral blood was taken at initial diagnosis. Study conclusions and caveats: In validation, the model predicted ophthalmopathy. These predictions came a median approximately 5.9 months before onset. Blood also held most thyroid clonotypes expanded beyond 0.001.

Fresh 10 ml peripheral blood yielded PBMCs. The CDR3 extends over 15 amino acids. Germline loops: CDR1 SNHLY, CDR2 FYNNEI. With V trimmed by 4 bases and J by 0 bases, 2 bases remained unmatched. Amplification targeted TCR beta CDR3 regions from RNA transcripts. HTBI primers drove first-round RT-PCR of the TCR CDR3. TCRdb re-derived calls from the multiplex PCR reads in MiXCR, one entry per CDR3 protein. The table lists about 340,000 distinct CDR3 sequences, roughly 18% of them singletons. The specimen was blood. The chain joins TRBV2 to TRBJ2-1, with 8 bases identical to TRBD1. This TCR came from a woman between 50 and 59 years old with Graves' hyperthyroidism. The CDR3 sequence is CASSVTGGSYNEQFF. CDR3 DNA: TGTGCCAGCAGTGTTACAGGGGGCTCCTACAATGAGCAGTTCTTC.